The 23 T cell receptor beta chains given below trace back to one sample, sequenced in a study of vaccination effects on CD4 cells after COVID-19. These receptors lack a known antigen. The data were produced by immunoSEQ multiplex PCR, yet TCRdb's version contains in-frame clones alone and is incomplete. This sample has tens of thousands of clones, with over 75% found just once. Isolating CD4+ T cells followed more than eight days of culture. Participants got two doses of BNT162b2 or mRNA-1273 vaccine. The sequenced sample was CD4+ T cells from PBMCs cultured without peptide, obtained after COVID-19 vaccination. These receptors all stem from a human donor who received a COVID-19 vaccine.

This clone was found a few times. The chain links TRBV7-2 to TRBJ1-1; no clear D. The CDR3 runs to 13 residues. V dropped 3 bases and J dropped 5 bases, with 10 bases sitting between them. The germline gives CDR1 SGHTA, CDR2 FQGNSA. The CDR3 is CASSFDRETEAFF. Here the CDR3 DNA reads TGTGCCAGCAGCTTTGATAGGGAAACTGAAGCTTTCTTT.

The chain has TRBV19 and TRBJ2-3; 10 bases map to TRBD1. This CDR3 spans 14 amino acids. Germline CDR1 and CDR2: LNHDA and SQIVND (reference sequence). V lost 10 bases to trimming and J lost 7 bases; unmatched junction nucleotides: 11. In DNA, the CDR3 is TGTGCCACCCTAGGGGACAGGGGCGACTATACGCAGTATTTT. It is translated as CATLGDRGDYTQYF.

The chain joins TRBV5-1 to TRBJ1-6; D is ambiguous. Per the germline V gene, CDR1 is SGHRS and CDR2 is YFSETQ. V lost 1 base, J lost 8 bases, and 13 bases lay in between. The CDR3 consists of 15 residues. The CDR3 here is CASSLTGSQDSPLHF. As DNA, the CDR3 is TGCGCCAGCAGCTTGACTGGGAGCCAGGATTCACCCCTCCACTTT.

The CDR3 reads CASSLMGANTGELFF. The CDR3 nucleotides are TGTGCCAGCAGCTTAATGGGGGCGAACACCGGGGAGCTGTTTTTT. This chain uses TRBV7-2 with TRBJ2-2; D may match TRBD1 or TRBD2 (5 bases each). Germline CDR1 and CDR2: SGHTA and FQGNSA. The ends were cut back, 2 bases at V and 0 bases at J, with 7 bases in the middle. This CDR3 region has 15 residues.

In DNA, the CDR3 is TGTGCCAGCGGAGACAGGGGACAAGGATATGGCTACACCTTC. This gives the protein CASGDRGQGYGYTF. V usage is TRBV7-2 and J usage is TRBJ1-2; 8 bases fit TRBD1. The germline CDR1 and CDR2 sequences are SGHTA and FQGNSA. The CDR3 is 14 residues long. Unmatched junction bases numbered 10, after V lost 8 bases and J lost 5 bases.

This clone has a handful of counts. J is TRBJ1-2 and V is TRBV10-2; the match to TRBD1 covers 7 bases. Per the germline V gene, CDR1 is WSHSY and CDR2 is SAAADI. The CDR3 sequence is 13 residues long. The J segment lost 3 bases and the V segment lost 7 bases, leaving 5 bases of the junction unmatched. The CDR3 sequence: CASKKGQDYGYTF. The CDR3 DNA follows: TGCGCCAGCAAGAAAGGACAGGACTATGGCTACACCTTC.

This chain connects TRBV10-3 to TRBJ1-5; possible D gene TRBD1, 5 bases. CDR1 is ENHRY and CDR2 is SYGVKD in the germline V gene. The CDR3 runs to 15 residues. Between the trimmed V and J ends, which lost 3 bases and 6 bases, there was a span of 15 bases. The chain's CDR3 is CAISETGILGQPQHF. In nucleotides, the CDR3 is TGTGCCATCAGTGAAACAGGAATACTAGGTCAGCCCCAGCATTTT.

This clone has only a few counts. This chain joins TRBV5-1 and TRBJ2-1, with TRBD2 matching over 10 bases. The germline V gene encodes CDR1 SGHRS and CDR2 YFSETQ. The CDR3 runs 15 residues. The J segment lost 8 bases and the V segment lost 4 bases, leaving 9 bases of the junction unmatched. The CDR3 DNA is TGCGCCAGCAGCCTAACCGGGACTAGCGTGGATGAGCAGTTCTTC. This sequence encodes CASSLTGTSVDEQFF.

The CDR3 sequence: CASSSGQAIYGYTF. The CDR3 DNA reads TGTGCCAGCAGCAGTGGACAGGCGATCTATGGCTACACCTTC. The chain carries TRBV5-4 and TRBJ1-2, with TRBD1 matching 7 bases. The CDR3 is made up of 14 amino acids. V lost 4 bases and J lost 4; bases outside the gene matches: 7. The germline gives CDR1 SGHNT, CDR2 YYREEE (reference sequence). Drawing the rest from reference TRBV5-4 and TRBJ1-2, the complete variable domain is ETGVTQSPTHLIKTRGQQVTLRCSSQSGHNTVSWYQQALGQGPQFIFQYYREEENGRGNFPPRFSGLQFPNYSSELNVNALELDDSALYLCASSSGQAIYGYTFGSGTRLTVV.

In its sample, this clone was seen once. Here the CDR3 DNA reads TGTGCCAGCAGTCAGGGAAGCGGGGGAGCTAGCACAGATACGCAGTATTTT. Its translation: CASSQGSGGASTDTQYF. This sequence joins TRBV25-1 and TRBJ2-3; TRBD2 matches at 8 bases. With V trimmed by 5 bases and J by 0 bases, 10 bases remained unmatched. Germline assignment: CDR1 MGHDK and CDR2 SYGVNS. The CDR3 runs 17 residues.

The V and J genes are TRBV3-1 (or the pseudogene TRBV3-2) and TRBJ2-4, with 9 bases aligning to TRBD2. V lost 7 bases, J lost 1 base, and 5 bases stayed unmatched. Germline V gives CDR1 LGHDT, CDR2 YNNKEL (reference sequence). This CDR3 is 15 amino acids long. The CDR3 loop is CASMSGGQAKNIQYF. The CDR3 coding sequence is TGTGCCAGCATGAGCGGGGGGCAGGCCAAAAACATTCAGTACTTC.

The rearrangement links TRBV5-1 to TRBJ2-2; D possibly corresponds to TRBD2 (6 bases). The germline gives CDR1 SGHRS, CDR2 YFSETQ. The V end lost 3 bases, the J end lost 0 bases, and 18 bases lay between the germline ends. This CDR3 region has 18 residues. The CDR3 sequence is CASSSLLWGGANTGELFF. For the CDR3, the DNA is TGCGCCAGCAGCTCCCTCCTCTGGGGCGGGGCGAACACCGGGGAGCTGTTTTTT.

The J gene is TRBJ1-4, the V gene TRBV6-6; D remains unclear. This CDR3 contains 15 residues. V lost 5 bases, J lost 0 bases, and 10 bases lay in between. CDR1 MNHNY and CDR2 SVGAGI come from the germline V gene (reference sequence). In DNA, the CDR3 is TGTGCCAGCAGTATGGACGGGGCAACTAATGAAAAACTGTTTTTT. The encoded protein is CASSMDGATNEKLFF.

The chain recombines TRBV11-2 with TRBJ2-5; D not certain. With 5 bases removed from V and 5 bases from J, the gap between germline ends came to 9 bases. The CDR3 is 12 amino acids. Germline CDR1 is SGHAT and CDR2 is FQNNGV. In DNA form, the CDR3 reads TGTGCCAGCAGCCGGCCGGTTGAGACCCAGTACTTC. Protein sequence: CASSRPVETQYF.

In nucleotides, the CDR3 is TGTGCCAGCTCACCACCGGCAGGGCGAGAGACCCAGTACTTC. Its protein is CASSPPAGRETQYF. This chain joins TRBV18 and TRBJ2-5; D is possibly TRBD1 (5 bases). The CDR3 loop spans 14 amino acids. CDR1 is KGHSH and CDR2 is LQKENI in the germline V gene. V was pared by 0 bases and J by 4 bases, with 9 bases between.

This clone turned up a few times. The CDR3 bases are TGTGCCAGCAGCCCAACTAGACAGATAAACTATGGCTACACCTTC. Its protein product is CASSPTRQINYGYTF. V is TRBV7-2 and J is TRBJ1-2; D may be TRBD1 (5 bases). Germline V gene sequence: CDR1 SGHTA, CDR2 FQGNSA. Trimming left V 5 bases short and J 2 bases short, with 15 bases between. This CDR3 contains 15 residues.

This clone was counted a single time. The chain combines TRBV28 with TRBJ1-5; D possibly corresponds to TRBD1 (5 bases). The V and J ends lost 8 bases and 11 bases respectively, with 13 bases between them. Germline V gives CDR1 MDHEN, CDR2 SYDVKM. CDR3 length: 11 residues. In DNA, the CDR3 is TGTGCCAGCGGGGGGGGGAGGGCCCAGCATTTT. Translated: CASGGGRAQHF.

This rearrangement joins TRBV7-2 to TRBJ1-3; the D is unclear. Germline V gives CDR1 SGHTA, CDR2 FQGNSA. The CDR3 runs to 15 residues. The V gene lost 10 bases and the J gene lost 0 bases, with 16 bases spanning the gap. In DNA, the CDR3 is TGTGCCACCAACAAGGACGGGCTCTCTGGAAACACCATATATTTT. This codes for CATNKDGLSGNTIYF.

V usage is TRBV20-1 and J usage is TRBJ1-2, with a tentative D call TRBD1 (5 bases). V gave up 3 bases and J gave up 7 bases, with 18 bases separating them. CDR1 is DFQATT, CDR2 SNEGSKA, per germline (reference sequence). This CDR3 is built from 14 residues. The CDR3 DNA follows: TGCAGTGCTAGTGGCGCGGGACGGAGTTCTGGCTACACCTTC. Its translation is CSASGAGRSSGYTF.

The chain carries TRBV5-1 and TRBJ2-5, with 8 bases matching TRBD2. The CDR3 covers 15 residues. After removal of 1 base from V and 5 bases from J, the junction contained 7 bases not matched to a gene. The germline V gene has CDR1 SGHRS and CDR2 YFSETQ. Here the CDR3 reads CASSLTSRGGETQYF. CDR3 DNA: TGCGCCAGCAGCTTGACGTCTCGGGGGGGCGAGACCCAGTACTTC.

The gene calls are TRBV5-1 and TRBJ1-1; D might be TRBD1 (5 bases). The CDR3 is 14 amino acids. Germline loops: CDR1 SGHRS, CDR2 YFSETQ. The V gene lost 1 base and the J gene lost 3 bases, with 10 bases spanning the gap. CDR3 sequence reads: CASSLTGGDTEAFF. The DNA for the CDR3 is TGCGCCAGCAGCTTGACTGGAGGGGACACTGAAGCTTTCTTT.

The V gene is TRBV2, the J gene TRBJ2-1; no firm D call. Germline V gene data show CDR1 as SNHLY and CDR2 as FYNNEI. The V end was cut by 6 bases, the J end by 8 bases, with 11 bases between. CDR3 size: 12 residues. This chain's CDR3 is CASRQVADEQFF. The CDR3 DNA reads as TGTGCCAGCAGGCAGGTAGCTGATGAGCAGTTCTTC.

J is TRBJ1-5 and V is TRBV3-1 (or the pseudogene TRBV3-2); no clear D. Between the trimmed V and J ends, which lost 1 base and 0 bases, there was a span of 7 bases. The CDR3 runs to 15 residues. From germline, CDR1 is LGHDT and CDR2 YNNKEL (reference sequence). CDR3 loop: CASSQGSISNQPQHF. The CDR3 DNA reads TGTGCCAGCAGCCAAGGCAGTATTAGCAATCAGCCCCAGCATTTT.